These T cell receptor beta chains were read from a single sample in a study of cytomegalovirus exposure and HLA in healthy donors. The repertoire was sequenced with immunoSEQ multiplex PCR; TCRdb's copy has only in-frame clones and lacks some. The sample includes 160,000 or so clones, roughly 80% seen only once; the top ten take more than 0.45%. The sequencing sample was made of PBMCs. The receptors stem from a woman between 50 and 59 years old in good health and CMV-seronegative. CDR3s include the opening cysteine and the closing phenylalanine or tryptophan. Fields, in order: D gene, V gene, J gene, clone size, CDR3 protein, CDR3 DNA. The D gene is left open where the match is weak. The listing skips clone size in some rows; elsewhere it reads once, few, many or a size class.

>NA|TRBV7-3|TRBJ1-1|NA
CASSAYTEAFF
TGTGCCAGCAGCGCGTACACTGAAGCTTTCTTT
>NA|TRBV11-3|TRBJ2-5|NA
CASSRLQGEETQYF
TGTGCCAGCAGCAGACTACAGGGTGAAGAGACCCAGTACTTC
>NA|TRBV19|TRBJ2-7|NA
CASSISPGAVVEQYF
TGTGCCAGTAGTATTTCCCCCGGAGCAGTGGTCGAGCAGTACTTC
>NA|TRBV4-1|TRBJ2-3|NA
CASSHEETVSTDTQYF
TGCGCCAGCAGCCATGAAGAGACAGTGAGCACAGATACGCAGTATTTT
>TRBD2|TRBV7-2|TRBJ2-5|NA
CASSSPGGQETQYF
TGTGCCAGCAGCAGCCCGGGAGGCCAAGAGACCCAGTACTTC
>TRBD2|TRBV5-1|TRBJ2-1|NA
CASSTGLAEAEQFF
TGCGCCAGCAGCACGGGACTAGCGGAAGCCGAGCAGTTCTTC
>TRBD2|TRBV7-3|TRBJ2-7|NA
CASSKAGGELYEQYF
TGTGCCAGCAGCAAAGCGGGGGGGGAACTCTACGAGCAGTACTTC
>NA|TRBV7-3|TRBJ1-2|NA
CASSLGAPGQNYGYTF
TGTGCCAGCAGCTTGGGGGCCCCCGGACAGAACTATGGCTACACCTTC
>NA|TRBV5-1|TRBJ2-7|NA
CASSLEHEQYF
TGCGCCAGCAGCTTAGAGCACGAGCAGTACTTC
>NA|TRBV29-1|TRBJ1-1|NA
CSGGENTEAFF
TGCAGCGGGGGGGAGAACACTGAAGCTTTCTTT
>TRBD1|TRBV27|TRBJ2-1|NA
CASSWDRGVWEFF
TGTGCCAGCAGTTGGGACAGGGGGGTATGGGAGTTCTTC
>NA|TRBV29-1|TRBJ2-7|NA
CSVGKVQGYEQYF
TGCAGCGTTGGGAAAGTCCAGGGATACGAGCAGTACTTC
>NA|TRBV15|TRBJ1-4|NA
CATSPGFSTEKLFF
TGTGCCACCAGCCCAGGGTTTTCCACTGAAAAACTGTTTTTT
>NA|TRBV7-7|TRBJ1-6|NA
CASSLRPPRSDSPLHF
TGTGCCAGCAGCTTGCGGCCCCCGAGATCGGATTCACCCCTCCACTTT
>TRBD1|TRBV28|TRBJ1-2|few
CASSSLYRDRGGYTF
TGTGCCAGCAGTTCACTCTACCGGGACAGAGGGGGCTACACCTTC
>NA|TRBV19|TRBJ1-5|NA
CASSIRDNNQPQHF
TGTGCCAGTAGTATTAGGGACAACAATCAGCCCCAGCATTTT
>NA|TRBV6-5|TRBJ2-1|NA
CASSNRNEQFF
TGTGCCAGCAGCAACAGGAATGAGCAGTTCTTC
>NA|TRBV2|TRBJ2-7|NA
CASSDLAASYEQYF
TGTGCCAGCAGTGATCTGGCGGCTTCCTACGAGCAGTACTTC
>NA|TRBV7-2|TRBJ2-1|NA
CASSLGAEYNEQFF
TGTGCCAGCAGCTTAGGGGCCGAATACAATGAGCAGTTCTTC
>TRBD1|TRBV27|TRBJ1-4|NA
CASSLGTAVEKLFF
TGTGCCAGCAGTTTGGGGACAGCTGTGGAAAAACTGTTTTTT
>TRBD1|TRBV19|TRBJ2-7|NA
CASSDWGQGTYEQYF
TGTGCCAGTAGTGATTGGGGACAGGGGACCTACGAGCAGTACTTC
>NA|TRBV28|TRBJ2-7|NA
CASSLNSVLATYEQYF
TGTGCCAGCAGTTTAAACTCCGTTCTAGCCACCTACGAGCAGTACTTC
>NA|TRBV5-1|TRBJ2-7|NA
CASSLEASIHEQYF
TGCGCCAGCAGCTTGGAAGCTAGTATCCACGAGCAGTACTTC
>NA|TRBV5-5|TRBJ1-2|NA
CASSQTENYGYTF
TGTGCCAGCAGCCAGACAGAAAACTATGGCTACACCTTC
>TRBD1|TRBV29-1|TRBJ1-5|NA
CSVRQGNQPQHF
TGCAGCGTAAGACAGGGAAACCAGCCCCAGCATTTT
>NA|TRBV7-9|TRBJ1-1|NA
CASSPTDLEAFF
TGTGCCAGCAGCCCGACAGACCTAGAAGCTTTCTTT
>TRBD2|TRBV7-3|TRBJ2-5|NA
CASSLQGLAQETQYF
TGTGCCAGCAGCTTACAAGGACTAGCTCAAGAGACCCAGTACTTC
>NA|TRBV19|TRBJ1-1|NA
CASSPTGNTEAFF
TGTGCCAGTAGTCCGACGGGAAACACTGAAGCTTTCTTT
>NA|TRBV6-5|TRBJ2-2|NA
CASSFGQRTGELFF
TGTGCCAGCAGTTTCGGACAGCGAACCGGGGAGCTGTTTTTT
>NA|TRBV5-1|TRBJ2-5|NA
CASSLAQGPQETQYF
TGCGCCAGCAGCTTGGCGCAGGGGCCTCAAGAGACCCAGTACTTC
>TRBD1|TRBV6-1|TRBJ1-1|NA
CASSEGGQWDTEAFF
TGTGCCAGCAGTGAAGGGGGACAGTGGGACACTGAAGCTTTCTTT
>NA|TRBV7-2|TRBJ1-5|NA
CASSLSSGGSNQPQHF
TGTGCCAGCAGCTTAAGCTCGGGGGGAAGCAATCAGCCCCAGCATTTT
>NA|TRBV2|TRBJ2-7|NA
CASPLSGKGLYEQYF
TGTGCCAGCCCCCTATCGGGGAAGGGATTGTACGAGCAGTACTTC
>TRBD1|TRBV7-3|TRBJ1-3|NA
CASSLNSGTGTGNTIYF
TGTGCCAGCAGCTTAAATAGTGGGACAGGGACTGGAAACACCATATATTTT
>NA|TRBV5-1|TRBJ2-1|NA
CASSLGLLAYNEQFF
TGCGCCAGCAGCTTAGGACTACTTGCCTACAATGAGCAGTTCTTC
>NA|TRBV10-3|TRBJ2-5|few
CASSTGSETQYF
TGTGCCAGCTCAACAGGGTCGGAGACCCAGTACTTC
>NA|TRBV7-2|TRBJ1-3|NA
CASSLRGSGNTIYF
TGTGCCAGCAGCCTAAGGGGCTCTGGAAACACCATATATTTT
>NA|TRBV27|TRBJ1-2|NA
CASSSYRDAGEANYGYTF
TGTGCCAGCAGTTCTTACCGGGACGCGGGGGAGGCTAACTATGGCTACACCTTC
>TRBD1|TRBV2|TRBJ1-5|NA
CASREQGNQPQHF
TGTGCCAGCAGGGAACAGGGGAACCAGCCCCAGCATTTT
>TRBD1|TRBV6-1|TRBJ1-5|NA
CASSPLETGSQPQHF
TGTGCCAGCAGCCCGCTCGAGACAGGGAGTCAGCCCCAGCATTTT
>TRBD2|TRBV5-1|TRBJ2-5|once
CASSPRASGGTLNF
TGCGCCAGCAGCCCCCGGGCTAGCGGGGGAACCCTGAACTTC
>NA|TRBV2|TRBJ2-1|NA
CASNYGRNEQFF
TGTGCCAGCAACTACGGGAGAAATGAGCAGTTCTTC
>TRBD1|TRBV6-5|TRBJ1-1|NA
CASSQTGLGTEAFF
TGTGCCAGCAGTCAGACAGGGCTGGGCACTGAAGCTTTCTTT
>NA|TRBV7-2|TRBJ2-7|NA
CASSPASGVSYEQYF
TGTGCCAGCAGCCCAGCATCGGGGGTCTCCTACGAGCAGTACTTC
>NA|TRBV27|TRBJ1-3|NA
CASSLVEEGRNTIYF
TGTGCCAGCAGTTTGGTGGAGGAGGGGAGAAACACCATATATTTT
>NA|TRBV27|TRBJ1-1|NA
CASSPAAPAAFF
TGTGCCAGCAGTCCTGCGGCGCCCGCTGCTTTCTTT